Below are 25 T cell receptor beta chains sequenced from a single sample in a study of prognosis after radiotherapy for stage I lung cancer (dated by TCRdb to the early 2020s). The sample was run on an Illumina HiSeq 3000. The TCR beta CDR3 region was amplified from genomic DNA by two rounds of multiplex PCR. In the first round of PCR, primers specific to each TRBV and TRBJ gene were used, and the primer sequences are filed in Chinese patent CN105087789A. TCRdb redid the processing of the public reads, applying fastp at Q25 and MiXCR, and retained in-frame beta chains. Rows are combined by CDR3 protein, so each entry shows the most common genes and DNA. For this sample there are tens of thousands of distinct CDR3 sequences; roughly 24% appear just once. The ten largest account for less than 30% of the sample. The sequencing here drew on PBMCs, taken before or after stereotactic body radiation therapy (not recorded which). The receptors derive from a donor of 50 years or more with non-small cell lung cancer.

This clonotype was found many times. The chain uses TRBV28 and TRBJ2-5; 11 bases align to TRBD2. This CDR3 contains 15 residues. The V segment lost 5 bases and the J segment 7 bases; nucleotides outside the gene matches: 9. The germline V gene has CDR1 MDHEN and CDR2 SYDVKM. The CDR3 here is CASSHSGRATGTQYF. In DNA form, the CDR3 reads TGTGCCAGCAGTCATAGCGGGAGGGCAACGGGGACCCAGTACTTC.

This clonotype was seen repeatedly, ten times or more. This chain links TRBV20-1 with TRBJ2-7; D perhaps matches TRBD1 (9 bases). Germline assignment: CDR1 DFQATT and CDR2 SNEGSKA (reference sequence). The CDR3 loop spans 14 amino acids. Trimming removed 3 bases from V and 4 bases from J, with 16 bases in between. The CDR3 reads CSASTGGTGYEQYF. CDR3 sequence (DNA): TGCAGTGCTAGTACGGGAGGGACAGGGTACGAGCAGTACTTC.

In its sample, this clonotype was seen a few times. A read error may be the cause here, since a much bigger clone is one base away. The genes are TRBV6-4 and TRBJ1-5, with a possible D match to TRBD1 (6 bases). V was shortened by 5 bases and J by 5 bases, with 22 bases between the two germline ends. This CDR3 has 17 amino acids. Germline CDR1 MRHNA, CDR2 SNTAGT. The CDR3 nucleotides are TGTGCCAGCAGTACTTGCCCCCTTAACAGGGAAGATCAGCCCCAGCATTTT. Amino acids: CASSTCPLNREDQPQHF.

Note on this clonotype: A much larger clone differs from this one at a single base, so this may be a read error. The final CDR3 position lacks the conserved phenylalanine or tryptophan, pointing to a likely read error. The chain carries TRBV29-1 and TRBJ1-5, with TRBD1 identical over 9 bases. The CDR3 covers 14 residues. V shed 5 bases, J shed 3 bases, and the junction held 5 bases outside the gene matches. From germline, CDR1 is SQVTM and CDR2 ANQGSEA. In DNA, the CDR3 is TGCAGCGTTTCGGACAGGGGAATCAATCAGCCCCAGCATTCT. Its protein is CSVSDRGINQPQHS.

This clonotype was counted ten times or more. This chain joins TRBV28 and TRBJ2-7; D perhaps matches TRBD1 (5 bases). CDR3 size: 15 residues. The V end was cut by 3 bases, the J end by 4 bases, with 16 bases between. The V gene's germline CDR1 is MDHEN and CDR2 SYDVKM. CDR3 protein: CASSFSFLGAYEQYF. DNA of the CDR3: TGTGCCAGCAGTTTTTCGTTTCTTGGGGCTTACGAGCAGTACTTC.

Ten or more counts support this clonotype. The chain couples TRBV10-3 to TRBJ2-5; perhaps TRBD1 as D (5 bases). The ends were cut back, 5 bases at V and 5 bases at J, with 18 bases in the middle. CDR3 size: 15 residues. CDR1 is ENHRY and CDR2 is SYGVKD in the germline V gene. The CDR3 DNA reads TGTGCCATCAGTAGGACATCAACCCTGGGGGAGACCCAGTACTTC. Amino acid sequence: CAISRTSTLGETQYF.

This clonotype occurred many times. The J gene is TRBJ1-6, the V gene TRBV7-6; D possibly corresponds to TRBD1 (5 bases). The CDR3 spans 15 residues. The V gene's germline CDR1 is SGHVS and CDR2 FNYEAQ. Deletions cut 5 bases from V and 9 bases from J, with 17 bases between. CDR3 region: CASSKTQGVGSPLHF. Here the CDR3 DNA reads TGTGCCAGCAGCAAGACCCAGGGTGTCGGTTCACCCCTCCACTTT.

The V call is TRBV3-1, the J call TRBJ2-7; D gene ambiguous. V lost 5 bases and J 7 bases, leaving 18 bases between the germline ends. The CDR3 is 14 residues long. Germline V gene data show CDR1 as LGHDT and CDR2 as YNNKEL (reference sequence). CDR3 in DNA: TGTGCCAGCAGCATCCCCGGTAGGGCCACGGAGCAGTACTTC. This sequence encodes CASSIPGRATEQYF.

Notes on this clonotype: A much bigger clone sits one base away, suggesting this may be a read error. The CDR3 nucleotides read TGTGCCAACAGCGTAGACGCGGGACTAGCGGGCGATCAGTACTTC. Translating gives CANSVDAGLAGDQYF. V and J are TRBV9 and TRBJ2-4; 12 bases are shared with TRBD2. Germline values: CDR1 SGDLS, CDR2 YYNGEE. This CDR3 is 15 amino acids long.

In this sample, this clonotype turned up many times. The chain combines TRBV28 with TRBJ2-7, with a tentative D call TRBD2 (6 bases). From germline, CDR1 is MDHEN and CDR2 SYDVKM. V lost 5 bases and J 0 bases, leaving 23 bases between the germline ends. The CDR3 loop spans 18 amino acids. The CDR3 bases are TGTGCCAGCAGTCTCCCCTGGGGGTCGGGGGAGAGCTCCTACGAGCAGTACTTC. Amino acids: CASSLPWGSGESSYEQYF.

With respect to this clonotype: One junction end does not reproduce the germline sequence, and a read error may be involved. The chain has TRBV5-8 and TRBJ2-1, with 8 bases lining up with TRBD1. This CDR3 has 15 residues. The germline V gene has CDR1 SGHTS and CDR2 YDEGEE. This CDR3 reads CTSSSRGATGVERFF. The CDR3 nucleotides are TGTACCAGCAGCTCCAGGGGCGCGACAGGGGTTGAGCGGTTCTTC.

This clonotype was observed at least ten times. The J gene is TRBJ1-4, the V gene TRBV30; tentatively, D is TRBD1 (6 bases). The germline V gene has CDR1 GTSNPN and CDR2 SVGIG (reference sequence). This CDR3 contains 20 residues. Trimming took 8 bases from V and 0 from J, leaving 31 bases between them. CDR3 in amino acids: CAQPPGGAHTNQATNEKLFF. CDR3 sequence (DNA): TGTGCCCAGCCCCCGGGGGGGGCCCACACTAACCAGGCAACTAATGAAAAACTGTTTTTT.

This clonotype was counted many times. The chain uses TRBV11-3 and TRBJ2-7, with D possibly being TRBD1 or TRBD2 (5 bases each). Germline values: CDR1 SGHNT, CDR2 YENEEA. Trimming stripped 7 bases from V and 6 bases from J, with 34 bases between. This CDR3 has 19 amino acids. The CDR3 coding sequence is TGTGCCAGCACCTGGCTAGGAGTCGGGACGGAGGTTCCCGAAGTCGAGCAGTACTTC. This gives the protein CASTWLGVGTEVPEVEQYF.

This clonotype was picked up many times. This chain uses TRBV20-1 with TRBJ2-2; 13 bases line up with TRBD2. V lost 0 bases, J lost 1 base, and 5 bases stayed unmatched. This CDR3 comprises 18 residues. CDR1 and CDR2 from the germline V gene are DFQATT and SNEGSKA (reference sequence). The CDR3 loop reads CSARDLRTSGGNTGELFF. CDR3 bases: TGCAGTGCTAGAGACCTTAGGACTAGCGGGGGGAACACCGGGGAGCTGTTTTTT.

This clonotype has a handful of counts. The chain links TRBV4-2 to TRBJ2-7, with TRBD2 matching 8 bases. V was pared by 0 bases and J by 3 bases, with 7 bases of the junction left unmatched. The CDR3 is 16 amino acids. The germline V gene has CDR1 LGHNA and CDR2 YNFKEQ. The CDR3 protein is CASSQESGGGLYEQYF. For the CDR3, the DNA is TGTGCCAGCAGCCAAGAATCGGGGGGGGGACTCTACGAGCAGTACTTC.

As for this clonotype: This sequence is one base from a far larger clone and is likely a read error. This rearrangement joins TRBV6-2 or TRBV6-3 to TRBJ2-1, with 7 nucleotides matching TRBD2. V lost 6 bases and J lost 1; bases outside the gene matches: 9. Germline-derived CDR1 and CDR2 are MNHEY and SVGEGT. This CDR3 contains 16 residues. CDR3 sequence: CASSPGSGTSYNEQFF. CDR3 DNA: TGTGCCAGCAGCCCAGGGAGCGGGACGTCCTACAATGAGCAGTTCTTC.

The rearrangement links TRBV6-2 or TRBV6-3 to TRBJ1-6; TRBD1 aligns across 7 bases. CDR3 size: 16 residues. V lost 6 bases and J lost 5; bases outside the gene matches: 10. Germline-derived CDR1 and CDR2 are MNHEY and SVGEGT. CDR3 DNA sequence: TGTGCCAGCAGGGTCCAGGGGGTTATGAATAATTCACCCCTCCACTTT. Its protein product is CASRVQGVMNNSPLHF.

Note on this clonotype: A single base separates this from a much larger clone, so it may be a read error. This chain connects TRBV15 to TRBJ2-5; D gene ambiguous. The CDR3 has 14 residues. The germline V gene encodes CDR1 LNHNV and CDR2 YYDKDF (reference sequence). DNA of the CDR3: TGTCCCACCAGCAGAACCTTAATCGTAGAGACCCAGTACTTC. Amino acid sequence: CPTSRTLIVETQYF.

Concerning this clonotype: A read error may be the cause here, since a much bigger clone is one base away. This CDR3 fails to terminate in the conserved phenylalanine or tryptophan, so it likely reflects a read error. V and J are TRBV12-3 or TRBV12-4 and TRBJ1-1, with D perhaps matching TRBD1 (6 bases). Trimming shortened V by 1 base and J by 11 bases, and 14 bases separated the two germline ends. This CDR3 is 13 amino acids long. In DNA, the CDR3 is TGTGCCAGCAGTTTAGGGGGCGGGCAGGGGGCTTTCCTT. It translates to CASSLGGGQGAFL.

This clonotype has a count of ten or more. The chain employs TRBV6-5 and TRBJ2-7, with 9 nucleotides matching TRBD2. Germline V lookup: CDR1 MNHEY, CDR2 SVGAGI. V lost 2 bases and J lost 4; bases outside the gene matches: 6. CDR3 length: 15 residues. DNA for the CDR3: TGTGCCAGCAGTTACAGGCTAGCGGGAAGGTACGAGCAGTACTTC. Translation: CASSYRLAGRYEQYF.

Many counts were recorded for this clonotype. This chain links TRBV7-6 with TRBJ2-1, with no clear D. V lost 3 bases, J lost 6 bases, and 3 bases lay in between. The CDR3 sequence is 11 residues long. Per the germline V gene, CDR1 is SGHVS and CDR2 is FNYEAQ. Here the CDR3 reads CASSFANEQFF. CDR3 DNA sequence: TGTGCCAGCAGCTTCGCCAATGAGCAGTTCTTC.

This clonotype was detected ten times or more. The CDR3 sequence is CASTDRSSYEQYF. CDR3 coding DNA: TGTGCCAGCACGGACAGGAGCTCCTACGAGCAGTACTTC. The genes are TRBV6-1 and TRBJ2-7; 7 bases map to TRBD1. Trimming cost V 7 bases and J 0 bases; bases outside gene matches: 3. The length of the CDR3 is 13 residues. In germline, CDR1 is MNHNS, CDR2 SASEGT.

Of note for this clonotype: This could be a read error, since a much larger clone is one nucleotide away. The CDR3 sequence is CASSSKQGDLPQHF. In DNA form, the CDR3 reads TGTGCCAGCTCGTCTAAACAGGGAGATCTGCCCCAGCATTTT. The gene calls are TRBV18 and TRBJ1-5; D may be TRBD1 (6 bases). The length of the CDR3 is 14 residues. V was trimmed by 6 bases and J by 9 bases, leaving 18 bases between them. In germline, CDR1 is KGHSH, CDR2 LQKENI.

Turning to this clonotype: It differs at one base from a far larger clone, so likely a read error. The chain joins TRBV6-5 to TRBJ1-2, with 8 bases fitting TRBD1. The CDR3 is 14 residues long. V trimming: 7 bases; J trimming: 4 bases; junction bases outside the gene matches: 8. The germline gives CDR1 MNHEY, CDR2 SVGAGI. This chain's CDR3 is CASIRDRRGYGYTF. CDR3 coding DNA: TGTGCCAGCATCCGGGACAGGAGGGGCTATGGCTACACCTTC.

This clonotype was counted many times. The CDR3: CASSEDRPRVWVFF. The CDR3 DNA sequence: TGTGCCAGCAGTGAGGATAGGCCCAGAGTCTGGGTGTTTTTT. The chain uses TRBV6-1 and TRBJ1-4; D is ambiguous. Trimming shortened V by 3 bases and J by 15 bases, and 20 bases separated the two germline ends. The V gene's germline CDR1 is MNHNS and CDR2 SASEGT. The CDR3 loop spans 14 amino acids.